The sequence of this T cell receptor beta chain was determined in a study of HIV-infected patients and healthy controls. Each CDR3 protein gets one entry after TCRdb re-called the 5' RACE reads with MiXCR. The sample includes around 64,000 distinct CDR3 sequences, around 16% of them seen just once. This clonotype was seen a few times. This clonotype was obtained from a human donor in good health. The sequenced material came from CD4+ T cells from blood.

The CDR3 reads CSVGEGAGYTF. The CDR3 DNA is TGCAGCGTTGGAGAGGGGGCAGGCTACACCTTC. V usage is TRBV29-1 and J usage is TRBJ1-2; 7 positions agree with TRBD1. V lost 4 bases and J lost 8; bases outside the gene matches: 4. Germline lookup yields CDR1 SQVTM and CDR2 ANQGSEA. The CDR3 contains 11 residues.